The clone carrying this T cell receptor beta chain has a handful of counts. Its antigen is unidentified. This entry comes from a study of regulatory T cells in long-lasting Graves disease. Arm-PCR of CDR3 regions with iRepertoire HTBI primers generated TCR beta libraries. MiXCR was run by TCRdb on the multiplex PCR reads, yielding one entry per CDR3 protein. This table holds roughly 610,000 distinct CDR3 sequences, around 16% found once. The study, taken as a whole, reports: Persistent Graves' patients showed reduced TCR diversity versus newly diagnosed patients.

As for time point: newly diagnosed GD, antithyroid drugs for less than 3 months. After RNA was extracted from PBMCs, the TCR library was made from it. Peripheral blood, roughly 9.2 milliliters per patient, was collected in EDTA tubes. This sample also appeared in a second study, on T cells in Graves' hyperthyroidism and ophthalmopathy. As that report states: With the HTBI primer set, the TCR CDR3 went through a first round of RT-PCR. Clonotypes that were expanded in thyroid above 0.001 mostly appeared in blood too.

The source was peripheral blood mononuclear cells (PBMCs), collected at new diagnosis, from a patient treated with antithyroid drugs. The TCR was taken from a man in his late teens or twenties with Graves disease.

CDR3 coding DNA: TGCAGTGCTAGAGATCATGAGCGGGGCCCGCACGAGCAGTACTTC. It is translated as CSARDHERGPHEQYF. The rearrangement joins TRBV20-1 to TRBJ2-7; 7 positions match TRBD2. The CDR3 spans 15 residues. The trim removed 0 bases at V and 5 bases at J, leaving 10 bases unmatched. CDR1 is DFQATT, CDR2 SNEGSKA, per germline (reference sequence).